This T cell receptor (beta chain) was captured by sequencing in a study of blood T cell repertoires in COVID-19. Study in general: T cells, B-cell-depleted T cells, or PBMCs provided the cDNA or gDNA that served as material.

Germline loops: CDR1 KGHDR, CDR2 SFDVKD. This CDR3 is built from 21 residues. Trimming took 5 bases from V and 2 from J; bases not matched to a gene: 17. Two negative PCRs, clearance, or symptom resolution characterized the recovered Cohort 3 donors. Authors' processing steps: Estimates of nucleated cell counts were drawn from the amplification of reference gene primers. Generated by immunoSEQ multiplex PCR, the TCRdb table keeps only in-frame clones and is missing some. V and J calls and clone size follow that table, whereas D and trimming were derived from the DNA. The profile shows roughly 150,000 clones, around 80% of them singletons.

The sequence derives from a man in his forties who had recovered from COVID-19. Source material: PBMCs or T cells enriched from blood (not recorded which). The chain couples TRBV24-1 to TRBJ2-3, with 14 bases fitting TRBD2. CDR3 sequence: CATSGGSGTSGGASATDTQYF. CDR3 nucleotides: TGTGCCACCAGTGGTGGATCCGGGACTAGCGGGGGAGCCTCAGCCACAGATACGCAGTATTTT.